Presented here are 5 T cell receptor beta chains from one specimen sequenced in a study of shared clonotypes between healthy human individuals. TCRdb's table, derived via immunoSEQ multiplex PCR, lists solely in-frame clones and lacks some. The table includes over a million clones, about 70% detected once. The sample was memory CD4+ T cells sorted from blood. Noted subset: CD45RA-negative fraction. These receptors all come from a man between 18 and 35 years old in good health.

Only a few counts were recorded for this clone. In the same sample, other DNA sequences code for this CDR3. This chain links TRBV7-9 with TRBJ1-1; D remains ambiguous. Germline V lookup: CDR1 SEHNR, CDR2 FQNEAQ (reference sequence). Deletions cut 5 bases from V and 3 bases from J, with 7 bases between. There are 12 residues in the CDR3. The CDR3 DNA follows: TGTGCCAGCAGCCGAAGAGACACTGAAGCTTTCTTT. Translated: CASSRRDTEAFF.

The chain joins TRBV19 to TRBJ2-2, with a tentative D call TRBD1 (5 bases). Germline CDR1 is LNHDA and CDR2 is SQIVND (reference sequence). Between the trimmed V and J ends, which lost 5 bases and 5 bases, there was a span of 18 bases. The CDR3 totals 16 residues. The CDR3 sequence is CASSESGMAVTGELFF. CDR3 coding DNA: TGTGCCAGTAGTGAGTCAGGGATGGCGGTGACCGGGGAGCTGTTTTTT.

This clone came up a few times. This chain links TRBV5-1 with TRBJ2-6; unclear D gene. The CDR3 covers 16 residues. From germline, CDR1 is SGHRS and CDR2 YFSETQ. The V end was cut by 2 bases, the J end by 1 base, with 10 bases between. The CDR3 sequence is CASSFPAGSGANVLTF. The CDR3 DNA reads TGCGCCAGCAGCTTCCCCGCAGGTTCTGGGGCCAACGTCCTGACTTTC.

CDR3: CASSLFSSQSSYNEQFF. CDR3 in DNA: TGTGCCAGCAGTTTATTCTCGTCCCAAAGCTCCTACAATGAGCAGTTCTTC. The chain couples TRBV27 to TRBJ2-1, with unresolved D. CDR1 MNHEY and CDR2 SMNVEV come from the germline V gene (reference sequence). This CDR3 spans 17 amino acids. Trimming took 1 base from V and 0 from J, leaving 13 bases between them.

The chain combines TRBV30 with TRBJ1-1, with D tentatively TRBD1 (6 bases). This CDR3 is built from 14 residues. The V end lost 2 bases, the J end lost 5 bases, and 15 bases lay between the germline ends. Germline V lookup: CDR1 GTSNPN, CDR2 SVGIG (reference sequence). The CDR3 spells CAWSLGGLTTEAFF. In DNA form, the CDR3 reads TGTGCCTGGAGTCTGGGGGGGCTAACTACTGAAGCTTTCTTT.